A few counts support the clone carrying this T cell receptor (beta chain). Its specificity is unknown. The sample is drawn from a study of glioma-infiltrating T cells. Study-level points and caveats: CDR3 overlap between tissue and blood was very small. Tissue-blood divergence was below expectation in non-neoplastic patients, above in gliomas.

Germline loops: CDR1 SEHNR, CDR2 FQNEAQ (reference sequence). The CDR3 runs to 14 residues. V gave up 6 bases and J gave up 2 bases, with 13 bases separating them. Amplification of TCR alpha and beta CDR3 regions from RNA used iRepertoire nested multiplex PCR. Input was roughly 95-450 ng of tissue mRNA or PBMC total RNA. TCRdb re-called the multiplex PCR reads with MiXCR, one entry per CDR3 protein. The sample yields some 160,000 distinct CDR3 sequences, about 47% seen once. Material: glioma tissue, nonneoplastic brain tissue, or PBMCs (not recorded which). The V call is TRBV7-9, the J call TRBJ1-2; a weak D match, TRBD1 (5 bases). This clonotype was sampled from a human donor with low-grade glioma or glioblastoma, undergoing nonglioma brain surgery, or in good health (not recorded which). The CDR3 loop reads CASSVDTPNYGYTF. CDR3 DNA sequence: TGTGCCAGCAGTGTGGACACGCCAAACTATGGCTACACCTTC. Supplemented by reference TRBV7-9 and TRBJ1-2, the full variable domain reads DTGVSQNPRHKITKRGQNVTFRCDPISEHNRLYWYRQTLGQGPEFLTYFQNEAQLEKSRLLSDRFSAERPKGSFSTLEIQRTEQGDSAMYLCASSVDTPNYGYTFGSGTRLTVV.